This T cell receptor (beta chain) was captured by sequencing in a study of control samples from healthy donors and cancer patients. Clones were read by immunoSEQ multiplex PCR, and TCRdb kept only the in-frame ones, dropping some. This sample carries 160,000 or so clones, roughly 92% of them seen once, and the ten largest clones take roughly 0.64%. V lost 0 bases and J lost 7, with 7 bases in between. This CDR3 is 13 amino acids long. Germline CDR1 reads MNHEY; CDR2 reads SMNVEV (reference sequence). Sequencing used blood. This TCR came from a woman in her twenties or thirties in good health. The chain is built from TRBV27 and TRBJ2-1; D is ambiguous. This CDR3 reads CASSLSGWNEQFF. For the CDR3, the DNA is TGTGCCAGCAGTTTATCGGGGTGGAATGAGCAGTTCTTC.